This T cell receptor beta chain comes out of a study of patients and donors after allogeneic stem cell transplantation. Germline V gene lookup returns CDR1 ENHRY and CDR2 SYGVKD. Between the trimmed V and J ends, which lost 5 bases and 0 bases, there was a span of 14 bases. There are 16 residues in the CDR3. TCRdb reprocessed the RT-PCR reads via MiXCR and lists one record per CDR3 protein. In the table there are over 150,000 distinct CDR3 sequences, roughly 30% of which are singletons. The rearrangement links TRBV10-3 to TRBJ2-1; perhaps TRBD2 as D (6 bases). Specimen: blood, either unsorted or a sorted T cell fraction (not recorded which). The sequence was obtained from a human donor who was either an allogeneic HSCT recipient or a stem cell or donor lymphocyte infusion donor (not recorded which). It is not recorded whose cells these are; they may come from a transplant donor. CDR3 coding DNA: TGTGCCATCAGTTTGGTCCGGGACTTCTCCTACAATGAGCAGTTCTTC. Translation: CAISLVRDFSYNEQFF.